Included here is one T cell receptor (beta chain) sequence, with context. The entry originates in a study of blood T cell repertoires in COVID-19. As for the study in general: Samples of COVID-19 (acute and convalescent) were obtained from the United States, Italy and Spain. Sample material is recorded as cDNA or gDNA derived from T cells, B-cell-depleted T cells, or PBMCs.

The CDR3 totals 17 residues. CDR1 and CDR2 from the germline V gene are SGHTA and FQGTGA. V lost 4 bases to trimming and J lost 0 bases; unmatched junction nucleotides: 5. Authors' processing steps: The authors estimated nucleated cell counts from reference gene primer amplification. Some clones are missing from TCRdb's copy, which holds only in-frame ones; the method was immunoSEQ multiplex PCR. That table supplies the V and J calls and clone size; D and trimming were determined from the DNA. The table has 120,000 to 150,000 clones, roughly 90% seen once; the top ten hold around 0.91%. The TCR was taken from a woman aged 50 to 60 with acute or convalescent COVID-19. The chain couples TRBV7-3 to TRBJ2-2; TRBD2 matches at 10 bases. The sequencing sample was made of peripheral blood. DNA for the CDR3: TGTGCCAGCAGCTCGCCTAGCGGGGGTTCGAACACCGGGGAGCTGTTTTTT. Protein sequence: CASSSPSGGSNTGELFF.